The 16 T cell receptor beta chains below all came from one sample that was sequenced in a study of cytomegalovirus exposure and HLA in healthy donors. It was with 60 Vbeta and 13 Jbeta primers that the PCR ran. The protocol was immunoSEQ multiplex PCR, while the TCRdb copy is restricted to in-frame clones and leaves out a portion. The table lists over 100,000 clones, approximately 77% of them singletons, with 1.3% in the top ten. Sequencing input: PBMCs. These receptors were obtained from a woman aged 40 to 50 in good health and CMV-seronegative.

This clone is categorized as medium-sized. The chain carries TRBV7-9 and TRBJ1-6, with D perhaps matching TRBD1 (5 bases). The CDR3 contains 14 residues. The V gene's germline CDR1 is SEHNR and CDR2 FQNEAQ (reference sequence). V was cut by 5 bases and J by 9 bases, with 14 bases left in between. CDR3 protein: CASSPNQGGSPLHF. Here the CDR3 DNA reads TGTGCCAGCAGCCCAAACCAGGGCGGTTCACCCCTCCACTTT.

The V gene is TRBV19, the J gene TRBJ2-7; 7 bases fit TRBD1. The V gene's germline CDR1 is LNHDA and CDR2 SQIVND (reference sequence). CDR3 length: 14 residues. The V segment lost 5 bases and the J segment 3 bases; nucleotides outside the gene matches: 7. The CDR3 loop is CASSPWTGYYEQYF. CDR3 bases: TGTGCCAGTAGTCCGTGGACAGGATACTACGAGCAGTACTTC.

This rearrangement joins TRBV19 to TRBJ1-1; TRBD1 agrees at 8 bases. The V gene end was trimmed by 7 bases and the J gene end by 4 bases; junction bases not matched to a gene: 8. CDR3 size: 14 residues. Germline CDR1 is LNHDA and CDR2 is SQIVND (reference sequence). The CDR3 loop reads CASTPDRGGTEAFF. The CDR3 DNA follows: TGTGCCAGTACCCCCGACAGGGGTGGCACTGAAGCTTTCTTT. The full variable domain, with the rest looked up from reference TRBV19 and TRBJ1-1, is DGGITQSPKYLFRKEGQNVTLSCEQNLNHDAMYWYRQDPGQGLRLIYYSQIVNDFQKGDIAEGYSVSREKKESFPLTVTSAQKNPTAFYLCASTPDRGGTEAFFGQGTRLTVV.

The gene calls are TRBV10-3 and TRBJ2-3; a possible D gene is TRBD1 (6 bases). Germline CDR1 and CDR2: ENHRY and SYGVKD. There are 16 residues in the CDR3. Trimming stripped 3 bases from V and 1 base from J, with 14 bases between. The CDR3 protein is CAISDGGARGTDTQYF. CDR3 nucleotides: TGTGCCATCAGTGATGGGGGCGCGAGGGGCACAGATACGCAGTATTTT.

The genes are TRBV6-1 and TRBJ1-3, with TRBD1 identical over 8 bases. Germline CDR1 MNHNS, CDR2 SASEGT. Trimming at V came to 4 bases and at J to 2 bases, leaving 7 bases not matched to a gene. The CDR3 totals 16 residues. CDR3: CASSAAGQATGNTIYF. Here the CDR3 DNA reads TGTGCCAGCAGTGCGGCGGGACAGGCAACTGGAAACACCATATATTTT.

The CDR3 sequence is CASSSPIPTF. The CDR3 region has the DNA TGTGCCAGCAGCTCCCCCATCCCAACCTTC. V is TRBV7-9 and J is TRBJ1-2, with no clear D. Per germline, CDR1 SEHNR and CDR2 FQNEAQ (reference sequence). There are 10 residues in the CDR3. V lost 4 bases, J lost 14 bases, and 11 bases lay in between. Looking up the rest from reference TRBV7-9 and TRBJ1-2 gives the full variable domain: DTGVSQNPRHKITKRGQNVTFRCDPISEHNRLYWYRQTLGQGPEFLTYFQNEAQLEKSRLLSDRFSAERPKGSFSTLEIQRTEQGDSAMYLCASSSPIPTFGSGTRLTVV.

The chain joins TRBV25-1 to TRBJ1-2; D is unclear. The CDR3 spans 13 residues. Deletions cut 5 bases from V and 6 bases from J, with 13 bases between. CDR1 MGHDK and CDR2 SYGVNS come from the germline V gene. Written as DNA, the CDR3 is TGTGCCAGCAGTAAAACAGAGTTTCATGGCTACACCTTC. Translated, it gives CASSKTEFHGYTF.

The chain combines TRBV5-4 with TRBJ1-2; TRBD1 matches 7 bases. V lost 4 bases, J lost 7 bases, and 13 bases stayed unmatched. The CDR3 runs 15 residues. The germline V gene has CDR1 SGHNT and CDR2 YYREEE (reference sequence). The CDR3: CASSAPGYRGSGYTF. The DNA of the CDR3 is TGTGCCAGCAGCGCGCCGGGATACAGGGGTTCTGGCTACACCTTC.

The chain carries TRBV9 and TRBJ1-5, with D perhaps matching TRBD1 (6 bases). The germline gives CDR1 SGDLS, CDR2 YYNGEE. CDR3 length: 15 amino acids. The V end lost 3 bases, the J end lost 2 bases, and 12 bases lay between the germline ends. The DNA of the CDR3 is TGTGCCAGCAGCGGCGGACAGTGGGGCAATCAGCCCCAGCATTTT. This sequence encodes CASSGGQWGNQPQHF.

This clone was seen only once. The chain uses TRBV2 and TRBJ2-2, with D tentatively TRBD1 (5 bases). V shed 5 bases and J shed 2 bases, with 12 bases lying between them. The CDR3 loop spans 15 amino acids. Per germline, CDR1 SNHLY and CDR2 FYNNEI. The CDR3 sequence: CASSSRQINTGELFF. CDR3 in DNA: TGTGCCAGCAGTAGCCGACAGATAAACACCGGGGAGCTGTTTTTT.

The chain recombines TRBV6-1 with TRBJ1-3; D uncertain. The CDR3 sequence is 15 residues long. V lost 2 bases to trimming and J lost 1 base, with 9 bases between them. Germline assignment: CDR1 MNHNS and CDR2 SASEGT. CDR3 in DNA: TGTGCCAGCAGTGAAATGGGAGCTTCTGGAAACACCATATATTTT. As protein: CASSEMGASGNTIYF.

The chain is built from TRBV6-5 and TRBJ2-5, with TRBD1 matching 7 bases. The end of the DNA fits TRBJ2-7 better, so the J call may be wrong. Germline CDR1 reads MNHEY; CDR2 reads SVGAGI. The CDR3 length is 16 residues. The CDR3 sequence: CASSSGSTGYSYEQYF. In DNA form, the CDR3 reads TGTGCCAGCAGTTCCGGCTCGACAGGGTACTCCTACGAGCAGTACTTC.

The chain carries TRBV25-1 and TRBJ2-3; TRBD2 matches at 7 bases. The germline V gene encodes CDR1 MGHDK and CDR2 SYGVNS. Trimming took 1 base from V and 5 from J; bases not matched to a gene: 6. The CDR3 is 15 residues long. CDR3 in DNA: TGTGCCAGCAGTGAATTAAGCGGGGAAAAAGATACGCAGTATTTT. This translates into CASSELSGEKDTQYF.

The chain recombines TRBV5-6 with TRBJ1-2; the D gene is possibly TRBD1 (6 bases). Per the germline V gene, CDR1 is SGHDT and CDR2 is YYEEEE. The V end was cut by 4 bases, the J end by 1 base, with 14 bases between. The CDR3 consists of 15 residues. The CDR3 DNA reads as TGTGCCAGCAGCCGCCGGGACATTTTTAACTATGGCTACACCTTC. The encoded protein is CASSRRDIFNYGYTF.

CDR3 loop: CASVVGSGGGYEQYF. The DNA of the CDR3 is TGCGCCTCCGTGGTGGGTAGCGGGGGGGGTTACGAGCAGTACTTC. The chain combines TRBV10-2 with TRBJ2-7; TRBD2 matches 11 bases. Germline values: CDR1 WSHSY, CDR2 SAAADI. The CDR3 runs to 15 residues. The trim removed 11 bases at V and 4 bases at J, leaving 13 bases unmatched.

This chain uses TRBV28 with TRBJ1-1; D unclear. Germline lookup yields CDR1 MDHEN and CDR2 SYDVKM. V dropped 2 bases and J dropped 2 bases, with 6 bases sitting between them. The CDR3 spans 13 residues. In nucleotides, the CDR3 is TGTGCCAGCAGTTTAACAGAAAACACTGAAGCTTTCTTT. Translation gives CASSLTENTEAFF.